The 23 T cell receptor beta chains below come from one sample, sequenced in a study of read filtering for tumor transcriptome and immune sequencing. Molecular barcoded adaptors covering alpha/delta and beta/gamma chains were used on about 0.4 ug RNA. Via MiXCR, TCRdb re-called the reads, giving one row per CDR3 protein. The sample contains more than 55,000 distinct CDR3 sequences, approximately 18% of which appear only once. Sequenced input: a population of CD138-negative cells sorted from bone marrow. The receptor set was obtained from a donor aged 40 or over with multiple myeloma.

Many counts were recorded for this clonotype. This sequence joins TRBV19 and TRBJ2-1; D perhaps matches TRBD1 (5 bases). CDR1 and CDR2 (germline): LNHDA, SQIVND (reference sequence). The CDR3 extends over 14 amino acids. Deletions cut 3 bases from V and 9 bases from J, with 15 bases between. The CDR3 sequence: CASSMTPQGGEQFF. CDR3 nucleotide sequence: TGTGCCAGTAGTATGACTCCGCAGGGCGGTGAGCAGTTCTTC.

This clonotype was counted many times. The genes are TRBV6-6 and TRBJ1-6, with TRBD1 as a possible D gene (5 bases). Germline V CDR1 and CDR2: MNHNY, SVGAGI (reference sequence). The length of the CDR3 is 11 residues. V was pared by 7 bases and J by 13 bases, with 11 bases between. The CDR3 nucleotides are TGTGCCAGCACCCTCAGGGTTCCCCTCCACTTT. Translation gives CASTLRVPLHF.

The table lists this clonotype with a few counts. The chain links TRBV3-1 to TRBJ2-1, with 12 bases that match TRBD2. Per germline, CDR1 LGHDT and CDR2 YNNKEL (reference sequence). The CDR3 sequence is 14 residues long. The V segment lost 1 base and the J segment 8 bases; nucleotides outside the gene matches: 0. The CDR3 bases are TGTGCCAGCAGCCAAGGACTAGCGGGAGATGAGCAGTTCTTC. Protein product: CASSQGLAGDEQFF.

Comment on this clonotype: A read error is the likely source, as a far larger clone sits one nucleotide away. V is TRBV6-1 and J is TRBJ2-1; 12 bases map to TRBD2. This CDR3 contains 13 residues. Germline CDR1 MNHNS, CDR2 SASEGT. CDR3 region: CAGRRLAGVPQFF. The CDR3 nucleotides are TGTGCCGGCAGAAGACTAGCGGGGGTTCCACAGTTCTTC.

This clonotype has at least ten counts. V and J are TRBV19 and TRBJ2-1, with TRBD1 matching 9 bases. CDR3 size: 15 residues. The germline gives CDR1 LNHDA, CDR2 SQIVND (reference sequence). Trimming cost V 4 bases and J 7 bases; bases outside gene matches: 8. CDR3 nucleotides: TGTGCCAGTAGTACCCGGGACAGGGCACAAAATGAGCAGTTCTTC. This sequence encodes CASSTRDRAQNEQFF.

This clonotype was counted at least ten times. This chain uses TRBV11-2 with TRBJ2-3, with D possibly being TRBD1 or TRBD2 (7 bases each). The CDR3 consists of 16 residues. Looked up from germline, CDR1 is SGHAT and CDR2 is FQNNGV. Trimming pared 0 bases from V and 5 bases from J, leaving 15 bases between. The CDR3 sequence is CASSLDGRGLIDTQYF. The DNA for the CDR3 is TGTGCCAGCAGCTTAGATGGGAGGGGGCTAATAGATACGCAGTATTTT.

This clonotype turned up a few times. This chain joins TRBV5-1 and TRBJ1-1; no clear D. CDR3 size: 15 residues. V lost 1 base and J 0 bases, leaving 10 bases between the germline ends. Germline assignment: CDR1 SGHRS and CDR2 YFSETQ. CDR3 in amino acids: CASSLSSGVNTEAFF. The DNA for the CDR3 is TGCGCCAGCAGCTTGTCTTCAGGTGTGAACACTGAAGCTTTCTTT.

This clonotype was seen repeatedly, ten times or more. The CDR3 bases are TGTGCCAGCTCATCAGACAGGGGTACAGATACGCAGTATTTT. Residues: CASSSDRGTDTQYF. The rearrangement uses TRBV18 and TRBJ2-3, with 8 bases that match TRBD1. Germline lookup yields CDR1 KGHSH and CDR2 LQKENI. V dropped 5 bases and J dropped 3; count of bases not matched to a gene: 4. The CDR3 loop spans 14 amino acids. Together with reference TRBV18 and TRBJ2-3, the CDR3 gives the full variable domain: NAGVMQNPRHLVRRRGQEARLRCSPMKGHSHVYWYRQLPEEGLKFMVYLQKENIIDESGMPKERFSAEFPKEGPSILRIQQVVRGDSAAYFCASSSDRGTDTQYFGPGTRLTVL.

This clonotype was counted many times. The CDR3: CASSPETGGRTDTQYF. The CDR3 bases are TGTGCCAGCAGCCCAGAGACAGGGGGCAGGACAGATACGCAGTATTTT. The J gene is TRBJ2-3, the V gene TRBV7-8; 10 bases agree with TRBD1. The length of the CDR3 is 16 residues. Looked up from germline, CDR1 is SGHVS and CDR2 is FQNEAQ. V shed 5 bases and J 3 bases; nucleotides not matched to a gene: 8.

This clonotype has at least ten counts. The chain is built from TRBV5-1 and TRBJ1-1; a possible D gene is TRBD1 (5 bases). Trimming took off 5 bases at V and 6 bases at J, with 17 bases between the two ends. CDR1 is SGHRS and CDR2 is YFSETQ in the germline V gene. This CDR3 is 14 amino acids long. The chain's CDR3 is CASRTGGREAEAFF. CDR3 bases: TGCGCCAGCAGAACGGGTGGCAGGGAAGCTGAAGCTTTCTTT.

This clonotype was recorded many times. The J gene is TRBJ2-2, the V gene TRBV6-2 or TRBV6-3; D not certain. This CDR3 is built from 13 residues. Per germline, CDR1 MNHEY and CDR2 SVGEGT. V was pared by 0 bases and J by 5 bases, with 4 bases between. This chain's CDR3 is CASSYSRTGELFF. Here the CDR3 DNA reads TGTGCCAGCAGTTACTCAAGAACCGGGGAGCTGTTTTTT.

This clonotype has at least ten counts. V gene TRBV20-1 combines with J gene TRBJ2-3; unclear D gene. CDR1 is DFQATT and CDR2 is SNEGSKA in the germline V gene (reference sequence). The CDR3 has 12 amino acids. Deletions cut 3 bases from V and 4 bases from J, with 8 bases between. The CDR3 sequence: CSARDPSDTQYF. The CDR3 DNA follows: TGCAGTGCTAGGGACCCTTCAGATACGCAGTATTTT.

This clonotype was counted ten times or more. The V gene is TRBV19, the J gene TRBJ2-1, with 7 positions matching TRBD2. Germline CDR1 and CDR2: LNHDA and SQIVND (reference sequence). Losses at the gene ends were 5 bases for V and 6 bases for J; bases not matched to a gene: 7. This CDR3 comprises 14 residues. The CDR3, as DNA: TGTGCCAGTAGTCCCCGGGGGGTGGGCAATGAGCAGTTCTTC. Translated: CASSPRGVGNEQFF.

The rearrangement joins TRBV24-1 to TRBJ1-5; possibly TRBD1 for D (6 bases). The CDR3 consists of 13 residues. Per the germline V gene, CDR1 is KGHDR and CDR2 is SFDVKD. V lost 5 bases and J lost 9, with 13 bases in between. CDR3 DNA: TGTGCCACCAGTGGGCCCCAGGGGCGGCCCCAGCATTTT. It encodes CATSGPQGRPQHF.

This clonotype is a singleton in its sample. The junction departs from germline at one end; a sequencing error may be responsible. This rearrangement joins TRBV4-1 to TRBJ2-3; tentative D call: TRBD2 (5 bases). This CDR3 spans 16 amino acids. From germline, CDR1 is MGHRA and CDR2 YSYEKL. The CDR3 nucleotides read TGTGCCAGCGGCCAAGCGACGACTGGGGAGCCAGATACGCAGTATTTT. Protein sequence: CASGQATTGEPDTQYF.

This clonotype was counted many times. DNA for the CDR3: TGCAGTGCAAGGGGGAGGTTGGACACCGGGGAGCTGTTTTTT. Translating gives CSARGRLDTGELFF. This chain links TRBV20-1 with TRBJ2-2; perhaps D is TRBD1 or TRBD2 (6 bases each). This CDR3 spans 14 amino acids. Germline CDR1 reads DFQATT; CDR2 reads SNEGSKA (reference sequence). Deletions cut 6 bases from V and 3 bases from J, with 14 bases between.

The J gene is TRBJ1-5, the V gene TRBV20-1; perhaps TRBD1 as D (5 bases). From germline, CDR1 is DFQATT and CDR2 SNEGSKA (reference sequence). This CDR3 contains 14 residues. Deletions cut 1 base from V and 2 bases from J, with 9 bases between. The CDR3 reads CSARGRGGNQPQHF. The CDR3 coding sequence is TGCAGTGCTAGAGGGAGGGGTGGCAATCAGCCCCAGCATTTT.

At least ten counts were recorded for this clonotype. V gene TRBV30 combines with J gene TRBJ2-1; D may be TRBD2 (5 bases). V was pared by 2 bases and J by 5 bases, with 16 bases between. Germline CDR1 is GTSNPN and CDR2 is SVGIG (reference sequence). The CDR3 length is 15 residues. This chain's CDR3 is CAWSPGAGVNNEQFF. CDR3 nucleotide sequence: TGTGCCTGGAGTCCAGGCGCGGGCGTTAACAATGAGCAGTTCTTC.

The V and J genes are TRBV9 and TRBJ2-7; D call uncertain. With 0 bases removed from V and 2 bases from J, the gap between germline ends came to 15 bases. CDR3 length: 16 residues. Germline CDR1 is SGDLS and CDR2 is YYNGEE. The CDR3: CASSVGVVVGPYEQYF. The CDR3 DNA is TGTGCCAGCAGCGTAGGGGTTGTAGTTGGACCCTACGAGCAGTACTTC.

On this clonotype itself: A read error may be the cause here, since a much bigger clone is one base away. This chain uses TRBV6-6 with TRBJ2-1; D might be TRBD2 (6 bases). V dropped 2 bases and J dropped 11 bases, with 16 bases sitting between them. Germline V gene lookup returns CDR1 MNHNY and CDR2 SVGAGI (reference sequence). The CDR3 has 14 amino acids. The CDR3 DNA reads as TGTGCCAGCAGTTACGGCGGGGCCAGGAATAAGCAGTTCTTC. Its translation: CASSYGGARNKQFF.

Of note for this clonotype: A read error is likely, as this CDR3 ends without the conserved phenylalanine or tryptophan. The V call is TRBV5-1, the J call TRBJ1-1; D not resolved. CDR1 is SGHRS, CDR2 YFSETQ, per germline. The CDR3 is 13 residues long. The CDR3 reads CASSLNPNTEAFL. The DNA for the CDR3 is TGCGCCAGCAGCCTCAACCCGAACACCGAAGCTTTCCTT.

This clonotype has more than one count but fewer than ten. The junction differs from germline at one of its ends, possibly a read error. The chain has TRBV20-1 and TRBJ2-7; no clear D. The CDR3 spans 12 residues. CDR1 and CDR2 (germline): DFQATT, SNEGSKA (reference sequence). For the CDR3, the DNA is TGCAGTTCTAGGACGGATACCTACGAGCAGTACTTC. Translation gives CSSRTDTYEQYF.

A note on this clonotype: Possible read error: a much larger clone is one base away. This rearrangement joins TRBV2 to TRBJ1-4; D is uncertain. Germline V CDR1 and CDR2: SNHLY, FYNNEI. CDR3 length equals 13 residues. Trimming shortened V by 4 bases and J by 8 bases, and 11 bases separated the two germline ends. The CDR3 coding sequence is TGTGCCAGCAGTGCAGTTCGCAGGGAAAAACTGTTTTTT. Translating it yields CASSAVRREKLFF.